This T cell receptor (beta chain) appears in the sequencing data of a study of T cell responses to AZD1222 COVID-19 vaccine. Germline V lookup: CDR1 SGHRS, CDR2 YFSETQ. V lost 3 bases and J 2 bases, leaving 15 bases between the germline ends. This CDR3 is 15 amino acids long. A remark on this clone: Its antigen is undetermined.

The assay was immunoSEQ multiplex PCR, and TCRdb's table has in-frame clones only and misses some. The sample lists about 84,000 clones, about 83% occurring once. Study-wide points: Nearly half of unique spike-specific TCRs reportedly avoided B.1.351 and B.1.1.7 mutated regions. The study found Spike-specific TCR breadth and depth rose after two AZD1222 doses. Repertoire sampling occurred only after the peak T cell response. Mostly white British, mostly female donors; authors suggested clonal diversity may be underestimated.

The sequencing here drew on peripheral blood, taken 28 days after the second AZD1222 dose. The chain recombines TRBV5-1 with TRBJ2-7; the D gene could be TRBD1 or TRBD2 (6 bases each). The TCR was taken from an adult who received the AZD1222 COVID-19 vaccine. The DNA of the CDR3 is TGCGCCAGCAGCTGGGGGGCGGACGGAACCTACGAGCAGTACTTC. Protein product: CASSWGADGTYEQYF.